One and the same sample provided the 20 T cell receptor beta chains below, sequenced in a study of shared clonotypes between healthy human individuals (dated by TCRdb to 2018 to 2020). Library creation used the immunoSEQ multiplex PCR assay. What TCRdb holds here is the immuneACCESS table cut down to in-frame rearrangements. Part of the clones is not present; checked against another copy, under half of the missing clones reflect an unresolved V gene, and the others are unexplained. For this sample there are 490,000 or so clones; roughly 85% appear just once. 10% to 15% of the sample is taken by the ten largest. Sequenced input: PBMCs. These receptors were collected from a woman between 40 and 55 years old in good health. Some clones in this sample may be carry-over from other donors' samples.

The chain uses TRBV4-1 and TRBJ2-7; tentatively, D is TRBD1 (7 bases). The germline CDR1 and CDR2 sequences are MGHRA and YSYEKL. The CDR3 consists of 15 residues. Deletions cut 2 bases from V and 2 bases from J, with 13 bases between. CDR3 region: CASSQLAGQPYEQYF. The CDR3 nucleotides read TGCGCCAGCAGCCAATTGGCGGGACAGCCCTACGAGCAGTACTTC.

This clone was detected many times. The chain uses TRBV29-1 and TRBJ2-1; TRBD2 agrees at 10 bases. Germline V gives CDR1 SQVTM, CDR2 ANQGSEA. The CDR3 has 16 residues. The V gene end was trimmed by 6 bases and the J gene end by 2 bases; junction bases not matched to a gene: 10. The CDR3 nucleotides read TGCAGCGTCCCACTCCAGCGGGAGGGGACCTACAATGAGCAGTTCTTC. Its protein is CSVPLQREGTYNEQFF.

The chain is built from TRBV11-2 and TRBJ2-7; 14 bases match TRBD2. This CDR3 region has 16 residues. Germline trimming cut 5 bases from V and 7 bases from J; bases unmatched to any gene: 10. The germline CDR1 and CDR2 sequences are SGHAT and FQNNGV. The CDR3 region is CASSRLAGGPLGEQYF. In DNA, the CDR3 is TGTGCCAGCAGCCGACTAGCGGGAGGGCCGTTAGGGGAGCAGTACTTC.

The V call is TRBV6-5, the J call TRBJ2-7; TRBD2 matches at 7 bases. Germline loops: CDR1 MNHEY, CDR2 SVGAGI. The ends lost 0 bases at V and 4 bases at J; junction bases unmatched: 6. The CDR3 runs 15 residues. CDR3 sequence reads: CASSYSGGSSYEQYF. CDR3 in DNA: TGTGCCAGCAGTTACTCTGGCGGGAGTTCGTACGAGCAGTACTTC.

The chain joins TRBV7-2 to TRBJ2-7; the match to TRBD1 covers 9 bases. Germline CDR1 and CDR2: SGHTA and FQGNSA. V was clipped by 5 bases and J by 2 bases; unmatched bases: 10. The CDR3 spans 16 residues. CDR3 sequence reads: CASSRAGQGIAYEQYF. CDR3 bases: TGTGCCAGCAGCCGCGCGGGACAGGGAATCGCCTACGAGCAGTACTTC.

The chain is built from TRBV5-1 and TRBJ2-3; D ambiguous. The CDR3 extends over 12 amino acids. The germline V gene has CDR1 SGHRS and CDR2 YFSETQ. Deletions cut 2 bases from V and 5 bases from J, with 6 bases between. CDR3 residues: CASSFLGDTQYF. CDR3 bases: TGCGCCAGCAGCTTCCTTGGAGATACGCAGTATTTT.

This clone was seen only once. The genes are TRBV5-4 and TRBJ2-3, with a tentative D call TRBD2 (5 bases). V lost 4 bases and J 6 bases, leaving 15 bases between the germline ends. Germline CDR1 SGHNT, CDR2 YYREEE (reference sequence). CDR3 length: 14 amino acids. CDR3 region: CASSSRTSSDTQYF. CDR3 sequence (DNA): TGTGCCAGCAGCAGCAGGACTTCCTCCGATACGCAGTATTTT.

The chain uses TRBV7-9 and TRBJ2-3; D is undetermined. CDR1 and CDR2 from the germline V gene are SEHNR and FQNEAQ (reference sequence). The CDR3 is 16 residues long. The V and J ends lost 5 bases and 0 bases respectively, with 15 bases between them. CDR3 residues: CASSRKTGASTDTQYF. CDR3 nucleotides: TGTGCCAGCAGCCGAAAGACGGGCGCTAGCACAGATACGCAGTATTTT.

This sequence joins TRBV10-1 and TRBJ2-1, with 10 bases lining up with TRBD2. The CDR3 spans 15 residues. CDR1 is WNHNN and CDR2 is SYGVQD in the germline V gene (reference sequence). Trimming at V came to 4 bases and at J to 10 bases, leaving 10 bases not matched to a gene. CDR3 loop: CASSVLAGEGGEQFF. The CDR3 DNA follows: TGCGCCAGCAGTGTCCTAGCGGGAGAAGGTGGGGAGCAGTTCTTC.

The V and J genes are TRBV9 and TRBJ2-7; D remains ambiguous. V was cut by 1 base and J by 0 bases, with 11 bases left in between. Germline values: CDR1 SGDLS, CDR2 YYNGEE. This CDR3 contains 15 residues. In DNA, the CDR3 is TGTGCCAGCAGCGTACAAGGAACAAGCTCCTACGAGCAGTACTTC. This gives the protein CASSVQGTSSYEQYF.

The chain uses TRBV28 and TRBJ2-7; 8 bases line up with TRBD1. The CDR3 covers 12 residues. In germline, CDR1 is MDHEN, CDR2 SYDVKM. After removal of 6 bases from V and 4 bases from J, the junction contained 2 bases not matched to a gene. Here the CDR3 reads CASRDRVYEQYF. CDR3 in DNA: TGTGCCAGCAGGGACAGGGTATACGAGCAGTACTTC.

This clone was seen a few times. This may come from a read error, since a much larger clone is one base off. Other DNA sequences in the same sample also yield this CDR3. V gene TRBV25-1 combines with J gene TRBJ1-2; a weak D match, TRBD1 (6 bases). CDR3 length: 14 residues. Germline V gene data show CDR1 as MGHDK and CDR2 as SYGVNS. With 6 bases removed from V and 8 bases from J, the gap between germline ends came to 19 bases. CDR3 in DNA: TGTGCCAGCAGCCCCGACAGGCCTTGGGACGGCTACACCTTC. Translating it yields CASSPDRPWDGYTF.

The V call is TRBV2, the J call TRBJ2-1; 13 bases align to TRBD2. Germline assignment: CDR1 SNHLY and CDR2 FYNNEI. This CDR3 has 19 amino acids. The V gene end was trimmed by 8 bases and the J gene end by 0 bases; junction bases not matched to a gene: 13. CDR3 sequence: CASSRTGLAGRISYNEQFF. The CDR3 DNA reads as TGTGCCAGCTCCCGGACGGGACTAGCGGGACGAATCTCCTACAATGAGCAGTTCTTC.

This clone is judged medium-sized. This chain connects TRBV7-9 to TRBJ2-2; TRBD1 aligns across 10 bases. The germline V gene has CDR1 SEHNR and CDR2 FQNEAQ (reference sequence). The CDR3 contains 15 residues. After removal of 6 bases from V and 4 bases from J, the junction contained 5 bases not matched to a gene. CDR3 sequence (DNA): TGTGCCAGCAGGTTGGGGACAGGGGCCACCGGGGAGCTGTTTTTT. It encodes CASRLGTGATGELFF.

The rearrangement uses TRBV28 and TRBJ2-1, with 7 bases fitting TRBD2. With 3 bases clipped from V and 9 bases from J, the junction kept 17 bases outside the gene matches. CDR1 is MDHEN, CDR2 SYDVKM, per germline. This CDR3 is built from 17 residues. The chain's CDR3 is CASSFSLGGRGRGEQFF. The CDR3 bases are TGTGCCAGCAGTTTCTCCCTCGGCGGGAGAGGGCGGGGTGAGCAGTTCTTC. Supplemented by reference TRBV28 and TRBJ2-1, the full variable domain reads DVKVTQSSRYLVKRTGEKVFLECVQDMDHENMFWYRQDPGLGLRLIYFSYDVKMKEKGDIPEGYSVSREKKERFSLILESASTNQTSMYLCASSFSLGGRGRGEQFFGPGTRLTVL.

The genes are TRBV10-1 and TRBJ2-7, with a possible D match to TRBD2 (6 bases). V was shortened by 4 bases and J by 5 bases, with 12 bases between the two germline ends. From germline, CDR1 is WNHNN and CDR2 SYGVQD (reference sequence). The CDR3 contains 13 residues. The CDR3 region has the DNA TGCGCCAGCAGTGGCCGGGAGCACGACGAGCAGTACTTC. This gives the protein CASSGREHDEQYF.

The chain joins TRBV28 to TRBJ1-1, with D tentatively TRBD1 (6 bases). The CDR3 extends over 17 amino acids. Germline CDR1 reads MDHEN; CDR2 reads SYDVKM. V was trimmed by 4 bases and J by 0 bases, leaving 18 bases between them. CDR3 sequence reads: CASSSITGTGMNTEAFF. CDR3 nucleotide sequence: TGTGCCAGCAGTTCAATTACAGGGACTGGGATGAACACTGAAGCTTTCTTT. Using reference TRBV28 and TRBJ1-1 for the parts outside the CDR3, the full variable domain is DVKVTQSSRYLVKRTGEKVFLECVQDMDHENMFWYRQDPGLGLRLIYFSYDVKMKEKGDIPEGYSVSREKKERFSLILESASTNQTSMYLCASSSITGTGMNTEAFFGQGTRLTVV.

V usage is TRBV2 and J usage is TRBJ1-5; TRBD1 agrees at 9 bases. V lost 6 bases to trimming and J lost 6 bases; unmatched junction nucleotides: 9. The CDR3 spans 15 residues. The germline CDR1 and CDR2 sequences are SNHLY and FYNNEI. DNA for the CDR3: TGTGCCAGCAGGGTCGACAGGGGGGGGAGTCAGCCCCAGCATTTT. Amino acids: CASRVDRGGSQPQHF.

The V call is TRBV19, the J call TRBJ2-2; D gene uncertain. Germline CDR1 is LNHDA and CDR2 is SQIVND (reference sequence). V was pared by 3 bases and J by 8 bases, with 7 bases between. This CDR3 is built from 12 residues. CDR3 amino acids: CASSIRGGELFF. Written as DNA, the CDR3 is TGTGCCAGTAGTATTCGCGGTGGGGAGCTGTTTTTT.

A note on this clone: This specimen includes other DNA sequences encoding the same CDR3. V and J are TRBV18 and TRBJ2-1; TRBD2 might be the D (6 bases). V shed 0 bases and J shed 0 bases, with 9 bases lying between them. The V gene's germline CDR1 is KGHSH and CDR2 LQKENI. This CDR3 has 16 amino acids. CDR3 residues: CASSPPSGSSYNEQFF. The DNA for the CDR3 is TGTGCCAGCTCACCACCTAGCGGCAGCTCCTACAATGAGCAGTTCTTC.